This TCR beta chain was sequenced during a study of shared clonotypes between healthy human individuals. The germline CDR1 and CDR2 sequences are SGHTA and FQGNSA. Trimming shortened V by 5 bases and J by 9 bases, and 18 bases separated the two germline ends. This CDR3 comprises 14 residues. This clone was recorded once. This may arise from a read error, as a much more abundant clone is one base away. The protocol was immunoSEQ multiplex PCR, while the TCRdb copy is restricted to in-frame clones and leaves out a portion. Of hundreds of thousands of clones in the sample, 55% to 75% were seen once. Sequenced sample: memory CD4+ T cells sorted from blood. Specified subset: CD45RA-negative fraction. The V gene is TRBV7-2, the J gene TRBJ2-3, with a possible D match to TRBD2 (6 bases). This receptor was identified in a woman younger than 45 in good health. CDR3 nucleotides: TGTGCCAGCAGCCGGGGGACGCGGAGCGGGACGCAGTATTTT. This sequence encodes CASSRGTRSGTQYF.